Below, 22 T cell receptor beta chains from the same sample are listed, as sequenced in a study of cytomegalovirus exposure and HLA in healthy donors. The PCR ran on 60 Vbeta and 13 Jbeta primers. Clones were read by immunoSEQ multiplex PCR, and TCRdb kept only the in-frame ones, dropping some. This table holds some 140,000 clones, over 65% found once. The sequenced sample consisted of PBMCs. The receptors here all came from a man aged 40-49 years in good health and CMV-seronegative.

This clone appeared once. CDR3 sequence: CAATGTSSPSEQYF. CDR3 DNA sequence: TGTGCCGCCACCGGGACTAGCTCACCATCGGAGCAGTACTTC. V gene TRBV10-3 combines with J gene TRBJ2-7; 9 nucleotides agree with TRBD2. Germline CDR1 reads ENHRY; CDR2 reads SYGVKD. With 11 bases clipped from V and 7 bases from J, the junction kept 15 bases outside the gene matches. This CDR3 comprises 14 residues.

This chain connects TRBV7-9 to TRBJ2-1; 7 bases are shared with TRBD2. The V gene's germline CDR1 is SEHNR and CDR2 FQNEAQ (reference sequence). The CDR3 runs 11 residues. CDR3 DNA: TGTTCCCACGAGAGGCGGGAGGAGCAGTTCTTC. It specifies CSHERREEQFF. Supplemented by reference TRBV7-9 and TRBJ2-1, the full variable domain reads DTGVSQNPRHKITKRGQNVTFRCDPISEHNRLYWYRQTLGQGPEFLTYFQNEAQLEKSRLLSDRFSAERPKGSFSTLEIQRTEQGDSAMYLCSHERREEQFFGPGTRLTVL.

V usage is TRBV5-1 and J usage is TRBJ2-3, with 8 bases that match TRBD1. CDR1 and CDR2 (germline): SGHRS, YFSETQ. Germline trimming cut 1 base from V and 1 base from J; bases unmatched to any gene: 2. This CDR3 comprises 15 residues. CDR3: CASSLSGGRTDTQYF. The CDR3 DNA follows: TGCGCCAGCAGCTTGTCAGGGGGCCGCACAGATACGCAGTATTTT.

V usage is TRBV4-3 and J usage is TRBJ2-3, with TRBD2 identical over 8 bases. The CDR3 totals 17 residues. Germline CDR1 reads LGHNA; CDR2 reads YSLEER. The J segment lost 2 bases and the V segment lost 0 bases, leaving 7 bases of the junction unmatched. The CDR3 nucleotides read TGCGCCAGCAGCCAAGATCCAGCGGGGGCCCTCACAGATACGCAGTATTTT. Encoded protein: CASSQDPAGALTDTQYF.

The V gene is TRBV4-3, the J gene TRBJ2-3; D is possibly TRBD1 (5 bases). Between the trimmed V and J ends, which lost 3 bases and 0 bases, there was a span of 10 bases. The CDR3 runs to 15 residues. Germline V gene lookup returns CDR1 LGHNA and CDR2 YSLEER. The CDR3 sequence: CASSHRATSTDTQYF. The CDR3 DNA reads TGCGCCAGCAGCCACAGGGCCACTAGCACAGATACGCAGTATTTT.

This rearrangement joins TRBV5-4 to TRBJ2-4, with D maybe TRBD1 (6 bases). The CDR3 covers 14 residues. V dropped 4 bases and J dropped 5 bases, with 13 bases sitting between them. From germline, CDR1 is SGHNT and CDR2 YYREEE (reference sequence). The DNA of the CDR3 is TGTGCCAGCAGCGCCACAGGGAGTCAAAACATTCAGTACTTC. It encodes CASSATGSQNIQYF.

The rearrangement links TRBV5-1 to TRBJ2-1, with 8 bases aligning to TRBD2. The CDR3 runs to 17 residues. Germline V gene lookup returns CDR1 SGHRS and CDR2 YFSETQ. Trimming at V came to 0 bases and at J to 5 bases, leaving 10 bases not matched to a gene. The DNA for the CDR3 is TGCGCCAGCAGCTTGGGCTGGCGGGAGGCTGGGAACAATGAGCAGTTCTTC. Translating it yields CASSLGWREAGNNEQFF.

J is TRBJ2-7 and V is TRBV11-3; 11 bases align to TRBD2. The V gene end was trimmed by 1 base and the J gene end by 3 bases; junction bases not matched to a gene: 5. The length of the CDR3 is 16 residues. Germline CDR1 reads SGHNT; CDR2 reads YENEEA. CDR3 sequence (DNA): TGTGCCAGCAGCTTAGCGTCGACTAGCGGGGTCTACGAGCAGTACTTC. This encodes CASSLASTSGVYEQYF.

The chain joins TRBV7-6 to TRBJ2-5; 10 nucleotides line up with TRBD2. This CDR3 is built from 18 residues. Trimming took 5 bases from V and 1 from J; bases not matched to a gene: 13. CDR1 and CDR2 from the germline V gene are SGHVS and FNYEAQ. CDR3 sequence reads: CASSQYQREGRGQETQYF. The CDR3 coding sequence is TGTGCCAGCAGCCAGTACCAGCGGGAGGGGAGGGGCCAAGAGACCCAGTACTTC.

The chain is built from TRBV15 and TRBJ2-5, with 10 bases lining up with TRBD1. Trimming removed 3 bases from V and 1 base from J; junction bases left unmatched: 2. CDR1 LNHNV and CDR2 YYDKDF come from the germline V gene (reference sequence). The CDR3 is 15 residues long. The CDR3 region has the DNA TGTGCCACCAGCAGGCGGACAGGGGGCCAAGAGACCCAGTACTTC. Protein product: CATSRRTGGQETQYF.

CDR3 in amino acids: CSVVPRGGNYEQYF. CDR3 bases: TGCAGCGTGGTCCCCAGAGGGGGCAACTACGAGCAGTACTTC. The chain recombines TRBV29-1 with TRBJ2-7; TRBD1 matches 7 bases. Germline CDR1 reads SQVTM; CDR2 reads ANQGSEA. Trimming at V came to 6 bases and at J to 3 bases, leaving 11 bases not matched to a gene. The CDR3 length is 14 residues.

The CDR3 nucleotides are TGTGCCAGCAGCCAAATGGGGGGGCCAAACATTCAGTACTTC. Residues: CASSQMGGPNIQYF. J is TRBJ2-4 and V is TRBV11-2; a possible D gene is TRBD2 (7 bases). The CDR3 extends over 14 amino acids. Germline V CDR1 and CDR2: SGHAT, FQNNGV. V gave up 5 bases and J gave up 6 bases, with 14 bases separating them.

V is TRBV28 and J is TRBJ2-5; D possibly corresponds to TRBD1 (6 bases). The CDR3 contains 16 residues. V gave up 7 bases and J gave up 5 bases, with 23 bases separating them. Germline CDR1 is MDHEN and CDR2 is SYDVKM. CDR3 sequence: CASTLAGTHKRETQYF. CDR3 nucleotides: TGTGCCAGCACCTTGGCCGGGACACATAAGAGGGAGACCCAGTACTTC.

The gene calls are TRBV7-9 and TRBJ2-3; 9 nucleotides agree with TRBD2. Germline lookup yields CDR1 SEHNR and CDR2 FQNEAQ (reference sequence). J lost 4 bases, V lost 6 bases, and 5 bases had no gene match. The CDR3 loop spans 14 amino acids. Written as DNA, the CDR3 is TGTGCCAGCAGGCGGGAGGGGTGGTCAGATACGCAGTATTTT. Translating it yields CASRREGWSDTQYF. Variable domain in full (rest from reference TRBV7-9 and TRBJ2-3): DTGVSQNPRHKITKRGQNVTFRCDPISEHNRLYWYRQTLGQGPEFLTYFQNEAQLEKSRLLSDRFSAERPKGSFSTLEIQRTEQGDSAMYLCASRREGWSDTQYFGPGTRLTVL.

The DNA of the CDR3 is TGCGCCAGCAGCCAAGAACTAGGTTACAATGAGCAGTTCTTC. It encodes CASSQELGYNEQFF. The rearrangement joins TRBV4-3 to TRBJ2-1, with D possibly TRBD2 on 5 matching bases. This CDR3 contains 14 residues. The V and J ends lost 0 bases and 4 bases respectively, with 7 bases between them. Germline CDR1 reads LGHNA; CDR2 reads YSLEER.

This chain connects TRBV7-9 to TRBJ2-3; 9 bases are a match to TRBD2. The CDR3 runs to 16 residues. From germline, CDR1 is SEHNR and CDR2 FQNEAQ (reference sequence). After removal of 4 bases from V and 1 base from J, the junction contained 6 bases not matched to a gene. The CDR3 DNA follows: TGTGCCAGCAGCTGGATACTAGCGGGCCGCACAGATACGCAGTATTTT. Its protein is CASSWILAGRTDTQYF.

This sequence joins TRBV28 and TRBJ2-7; 8 nucleotides align to TRBD1. The CDR3 extends over 14 amino acids. V trimming: 5 bases; J trimming: 6 bases; junction bases outside the gene matches: 9. Per germline, CDR1 MDHEN and CDR2 SYDVKM. The CDR3 coding sequence is TGTGCCAGCAGTAAATTGGGACAGGATTCCGAGCAGTACTTC. Its translation is CASSKLGQDSEQYF.

This rearrangement joins TRBV7-2 to TRBJ2-2, with TRBD2 matching 7 bases. The CDR3 totals 14 residues. The V gene's germline CDR1 is SGHTA and CDR2 FQGNSA. V shed 2 bases and J 6 bases; nucleotides not matched to a gene: 3. The chain's CDR3 is CASSLFRGAGELFF. DNA of the CDR3: TGTGCCAGCAGCTTATTTCGGGGGGCCGGGGAGCTGTTTTTT.

This sequence joins TRBV7-2 and TRBJ2-5, with 7 bases fitting TRBD1. The ends lost 0 bases at V and 1 base at J; junction bases unmatched: 2. The CDR3 is 15 residues long. CDR1 and CDR2 (germline): SGHTA, FQGNSA. The CDR3 region is CASSLAGTAQETQYF. CDR3 bases: TGTGCCAGCAGCTTAGCCGGGACAGCCCAAGAGACCCAGTACTTC.

This chain connects TRBV6-6 to TRBJ1-1; 7 bases align to TRBD1. Germline CDR1 is MNHNY and CDR2 is SVGAGI (reference sequence). Trimming at V came to 5 bases and at J to 2 bases, leaving 5 bases not matched to a gene. This CDR3 has 14 amino acids. The CDR3 is CASSPRQGNTEAFF. For the CDR3, the DNA is TGTGCCAGCAGTCCGAGACAGGGTAACACTGAAGCTTTCTTT.

The chain employs TRBV21-1 and TRBJ2-3; the table calls TRBD2, which could not be checked here. TRBV21-1 is described as a pseudogene. This CDR3 has 16 residues. CDR3 nucleotide sequence: TGTGCCAGCAGAAAGACTAGCGGGGGAAGCACAGATACGCAGTATTTT. This translates into CASRKTSGGSTDTQYF.

The V and J genes are TRBV11-3 and TRBJ2-5; TRBD2 might be the D (6 bases). Germline V lookup: CDR1 SGHNT, CDR2 YENEEA. Between the trimmed V and J ends, which lost 1 base and 5 bases, there was a span of 8 bases. CDR3 length: 13 amino acids. CDR3 sequence (DNA): TGTGCCAGCAGCTTAGGGGGAGGTGAGACCCAGTACTTC. Protein: CASSLGGGETQYF.